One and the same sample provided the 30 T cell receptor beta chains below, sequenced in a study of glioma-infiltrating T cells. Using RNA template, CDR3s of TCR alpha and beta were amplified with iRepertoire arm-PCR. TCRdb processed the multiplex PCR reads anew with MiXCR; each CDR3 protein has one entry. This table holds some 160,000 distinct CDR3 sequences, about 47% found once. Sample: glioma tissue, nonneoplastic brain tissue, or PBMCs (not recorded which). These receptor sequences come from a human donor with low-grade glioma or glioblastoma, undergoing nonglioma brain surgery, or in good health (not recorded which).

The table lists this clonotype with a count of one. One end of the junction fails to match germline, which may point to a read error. CDR3 DNA sequence: TGTGGCAGCTTGTCGGGGTACATAGGCTTTGAAGCTTTCTTT. Translated: CGSLSGYIGFEAFF. The V call is TRBV12-3 or TRBV12-4, the J call TRBJ1-1; D uncertain. The CDR3 extends over 14 amino acids.

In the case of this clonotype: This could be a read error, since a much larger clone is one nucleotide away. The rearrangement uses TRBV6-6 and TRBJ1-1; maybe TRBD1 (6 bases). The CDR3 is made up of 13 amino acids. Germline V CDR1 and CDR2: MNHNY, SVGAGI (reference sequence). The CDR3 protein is CAISENGGAEALF. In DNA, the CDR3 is TGTGCCATCAGTGAGAACGGGGGCGCTGAAGCTCTCTTT.

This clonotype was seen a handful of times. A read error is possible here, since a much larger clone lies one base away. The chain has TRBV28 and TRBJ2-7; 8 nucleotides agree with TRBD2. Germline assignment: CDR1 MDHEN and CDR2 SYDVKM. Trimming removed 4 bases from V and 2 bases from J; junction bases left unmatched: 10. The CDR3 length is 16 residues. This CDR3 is CASSSASSGQTYEQYF. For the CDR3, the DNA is TGTGCCAGCAGTTCCGCCTCTAGCGGGCAGACCTACGAGCAGTACTTC.

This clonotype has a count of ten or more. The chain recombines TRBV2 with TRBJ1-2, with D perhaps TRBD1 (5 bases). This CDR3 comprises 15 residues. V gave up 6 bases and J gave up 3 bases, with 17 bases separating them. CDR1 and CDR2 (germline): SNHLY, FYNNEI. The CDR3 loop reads CASRVGAVRDYGYTF. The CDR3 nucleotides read TGTGCCAGCAGGGTAGGGGCAGTTCGCGACTATGGCTACACCTTC.

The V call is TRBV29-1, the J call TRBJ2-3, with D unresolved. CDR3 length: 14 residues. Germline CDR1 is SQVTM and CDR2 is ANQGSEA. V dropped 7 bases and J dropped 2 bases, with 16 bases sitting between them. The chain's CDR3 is CSAARLANTDTQYF. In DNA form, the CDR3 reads TGCAGCGCCGCCCGACTGGCTAACACAGATACGCAGTATTTT.

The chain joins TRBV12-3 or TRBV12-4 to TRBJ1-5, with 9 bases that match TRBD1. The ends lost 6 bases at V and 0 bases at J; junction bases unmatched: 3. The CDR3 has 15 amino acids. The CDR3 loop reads CASSRDRDSNQPQHF. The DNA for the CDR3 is TGTGCCAGCAGCCGGGACAGGGATAGCAATCAGCCCCAGCATTTT.

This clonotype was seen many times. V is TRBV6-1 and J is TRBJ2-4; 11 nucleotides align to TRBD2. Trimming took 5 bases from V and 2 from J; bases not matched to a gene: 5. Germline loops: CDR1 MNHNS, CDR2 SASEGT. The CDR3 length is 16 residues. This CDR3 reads CASSRRLAGPKNIQYF. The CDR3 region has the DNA TGTGCCAGCAGTCGGCGACTAGCGGGACCCAAAAACATTCAGTACTTC.

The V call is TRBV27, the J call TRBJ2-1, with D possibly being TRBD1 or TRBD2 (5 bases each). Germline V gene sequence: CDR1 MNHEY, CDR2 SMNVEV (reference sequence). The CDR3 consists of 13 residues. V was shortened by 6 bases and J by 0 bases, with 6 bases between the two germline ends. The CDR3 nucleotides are TGTGCCAGCAGGGGGGACTCCTACAATGAGCAGTTCTTC. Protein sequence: CASRGDSYNEQFF.

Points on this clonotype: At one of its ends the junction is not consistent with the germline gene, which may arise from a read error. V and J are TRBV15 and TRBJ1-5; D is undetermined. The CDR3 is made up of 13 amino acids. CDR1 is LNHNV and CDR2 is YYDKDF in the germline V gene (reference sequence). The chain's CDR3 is CATRRDRGQPQHF. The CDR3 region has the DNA TGTGCCACCAGAAGAGATCGTGGCCAGCCCCAGCATTTT.

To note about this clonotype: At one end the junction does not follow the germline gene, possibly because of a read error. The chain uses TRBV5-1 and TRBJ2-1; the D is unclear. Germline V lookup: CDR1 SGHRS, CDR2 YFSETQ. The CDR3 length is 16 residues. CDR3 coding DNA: TGCGCCAGCAGCTTGGGAGTAAGCGTTAAATACAATGAGAAGTTCTTC. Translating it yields CASSLGVSVKYNEKFF.

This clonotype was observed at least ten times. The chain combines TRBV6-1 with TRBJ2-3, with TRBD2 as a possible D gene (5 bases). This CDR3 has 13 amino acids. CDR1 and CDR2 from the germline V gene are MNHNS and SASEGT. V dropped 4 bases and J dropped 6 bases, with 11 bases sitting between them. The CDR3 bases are TGTGCCAGCAGTGTTGCGAGGGAGGATACGCAGTATTTT. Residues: CASSVAREDTQYF.

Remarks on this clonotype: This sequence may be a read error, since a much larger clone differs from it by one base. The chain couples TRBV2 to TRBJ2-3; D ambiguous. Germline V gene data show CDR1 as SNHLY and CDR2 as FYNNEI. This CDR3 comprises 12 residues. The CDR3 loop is CVSQGYTDTQYF. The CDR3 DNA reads TGTGTCAGCCAAGGCTACACAGATACGCAGTATTTT.

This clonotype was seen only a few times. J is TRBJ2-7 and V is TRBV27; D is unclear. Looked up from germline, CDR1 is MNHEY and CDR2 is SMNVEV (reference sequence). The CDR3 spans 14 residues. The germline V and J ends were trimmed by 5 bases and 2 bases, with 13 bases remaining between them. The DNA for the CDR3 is TGTGCCAGCAGTCCCCTAGAGGACCCCTACGAGCAGTACTTC. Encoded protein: CASSPLEDPYEQYF.

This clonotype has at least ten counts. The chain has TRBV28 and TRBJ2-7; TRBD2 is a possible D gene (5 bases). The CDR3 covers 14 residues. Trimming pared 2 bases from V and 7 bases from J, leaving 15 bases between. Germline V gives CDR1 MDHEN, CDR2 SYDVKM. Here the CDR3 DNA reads TGTGCCAGCAGTTTAAGGTTGGAGGTCTGGGAGCAGTACTTC. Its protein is CASSLRLEVWEQYF.

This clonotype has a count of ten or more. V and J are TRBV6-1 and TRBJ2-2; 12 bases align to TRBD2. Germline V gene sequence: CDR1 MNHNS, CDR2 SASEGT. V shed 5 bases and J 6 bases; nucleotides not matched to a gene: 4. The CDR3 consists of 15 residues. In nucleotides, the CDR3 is TGTGCCAGCAGTCTTCTAGCGGGAGGGGCCGGGGAGCTGTTTTTT. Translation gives CASSLLAGGAGELFF.

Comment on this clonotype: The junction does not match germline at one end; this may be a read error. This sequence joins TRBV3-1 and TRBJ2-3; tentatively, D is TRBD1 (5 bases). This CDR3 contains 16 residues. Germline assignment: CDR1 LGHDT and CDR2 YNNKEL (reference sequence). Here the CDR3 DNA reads TGTGCCAGCAGCCAAGACCTCTCCGCGGACACAGATTCGCAGTATTTT. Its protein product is CASSQDLSADTDSQYF.

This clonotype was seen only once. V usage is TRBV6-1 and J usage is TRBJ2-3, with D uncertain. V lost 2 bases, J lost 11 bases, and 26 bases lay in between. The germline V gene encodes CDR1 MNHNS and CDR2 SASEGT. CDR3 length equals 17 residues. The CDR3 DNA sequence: TGTGCCAGCAGTGAATCCGCGTACTCGTCCGTAGTAAATAAGCAGTATTTT. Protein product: CASSESAYSSVVNKQYF.

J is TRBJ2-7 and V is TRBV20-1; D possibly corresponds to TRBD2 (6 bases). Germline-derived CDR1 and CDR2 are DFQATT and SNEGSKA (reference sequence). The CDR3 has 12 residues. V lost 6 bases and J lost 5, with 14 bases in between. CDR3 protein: CSAPGGVDEQYF. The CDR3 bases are TGCAGTGCCCCCGGGGGAGTTGACGAGCAGTACTTC.

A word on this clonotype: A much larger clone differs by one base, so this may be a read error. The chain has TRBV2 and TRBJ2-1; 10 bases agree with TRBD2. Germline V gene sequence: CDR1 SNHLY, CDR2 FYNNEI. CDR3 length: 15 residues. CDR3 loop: CATSPGTSDYNERFF. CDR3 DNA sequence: TGTGCCACCTCTCCCGGGACTAGCGACTACAATGAGCGGTTCTTC. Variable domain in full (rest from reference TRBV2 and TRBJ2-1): EPEVTQTPSHQVTQMGQEVILRCVPISNHLYFYWYRQILGQKVEFLVSFYNNEISEKSEIFDDQFSVERPDGSNFTLKIRSTKLEDSAMYFCATSPGTSDYNERFFGPGTRLTVL.

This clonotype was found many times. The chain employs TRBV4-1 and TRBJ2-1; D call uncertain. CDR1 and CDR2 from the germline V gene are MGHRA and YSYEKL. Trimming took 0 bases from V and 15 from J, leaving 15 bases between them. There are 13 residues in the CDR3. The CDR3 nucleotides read TGCGCCAGCAGCCAAGATCAGTCAACCTTGGCGTTCTTC. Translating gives CASSQDQSTLAFF.

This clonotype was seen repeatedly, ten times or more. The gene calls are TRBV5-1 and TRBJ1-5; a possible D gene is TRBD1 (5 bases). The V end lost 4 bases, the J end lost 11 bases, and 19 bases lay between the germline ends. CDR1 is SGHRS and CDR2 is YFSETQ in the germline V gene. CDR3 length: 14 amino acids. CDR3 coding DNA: TGCGCCAGCAGCCCGGACATAAACTCAGAGACCCAGCATTTT. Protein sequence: CASSPDINSETQHF.

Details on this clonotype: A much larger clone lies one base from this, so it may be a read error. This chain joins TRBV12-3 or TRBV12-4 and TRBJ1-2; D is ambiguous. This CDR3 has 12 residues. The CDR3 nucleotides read TGTGCCAGCAGTTACAGAAGATATGGCTGCACCTTC. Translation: CASSYRRYGCTF.

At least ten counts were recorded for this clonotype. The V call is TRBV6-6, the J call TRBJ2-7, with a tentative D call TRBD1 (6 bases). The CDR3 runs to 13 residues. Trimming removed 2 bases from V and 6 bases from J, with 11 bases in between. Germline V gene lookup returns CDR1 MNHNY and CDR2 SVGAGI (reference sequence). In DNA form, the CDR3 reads TGTGCCAGCAGTTACGGGGCAGGGGTCGAGCAGTACTTC. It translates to CASSYGAGVEQYF.

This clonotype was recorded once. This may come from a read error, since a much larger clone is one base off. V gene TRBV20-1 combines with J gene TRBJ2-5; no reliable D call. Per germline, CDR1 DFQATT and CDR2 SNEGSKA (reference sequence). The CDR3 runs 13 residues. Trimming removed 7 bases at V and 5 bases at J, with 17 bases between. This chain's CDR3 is CSVTCRAQETQYF. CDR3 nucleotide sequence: TGCAGTGTCACGTGTAGGGCCCAGGAGACCCAGTACTTC.

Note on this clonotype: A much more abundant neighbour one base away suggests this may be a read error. The CDR3 protein is CASRYWNQPQHF. The CDR3, as DNA: TGTGCCAGCAGGTATTGGAATCAGCCCCAGCATTTT. The chain employs TRBV4-2 and TRBJ1-5; no clear D gene. Germline V gene lookup returns CDR1 LGHNA and CDR2 YNFKEQ. Trimming left V 6 bases short and J 4 bases short, with 7 bases between. The CDR3 spans 12 residues.

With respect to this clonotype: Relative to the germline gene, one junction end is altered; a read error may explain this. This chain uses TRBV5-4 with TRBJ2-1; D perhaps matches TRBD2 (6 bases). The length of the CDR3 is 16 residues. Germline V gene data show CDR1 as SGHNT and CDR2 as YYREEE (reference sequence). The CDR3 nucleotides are TGTGCCAGCAGCCCGGGGGTAGCGGCCTTCTACACTGAGCAGTTCTTC. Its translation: CASSPGVAAFYTEQFF.

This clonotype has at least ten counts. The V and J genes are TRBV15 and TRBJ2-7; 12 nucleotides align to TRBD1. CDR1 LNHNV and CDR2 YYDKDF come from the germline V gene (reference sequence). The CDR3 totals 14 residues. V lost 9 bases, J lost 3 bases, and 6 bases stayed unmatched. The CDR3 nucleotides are TGTGCCACATCCCGGGACAGGGGGCTCTACGAGCAGTACTTC. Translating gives CATSRDRGLYEQYF.

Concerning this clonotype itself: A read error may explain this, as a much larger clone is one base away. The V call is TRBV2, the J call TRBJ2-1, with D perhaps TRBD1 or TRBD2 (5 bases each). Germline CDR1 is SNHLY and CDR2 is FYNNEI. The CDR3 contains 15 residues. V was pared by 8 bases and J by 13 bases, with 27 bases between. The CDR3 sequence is CASYKSHVRGGGQFF. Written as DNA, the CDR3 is TGTGCCAGCTATAAATCCCACGTCCGGGGTGGGGGTCAGTTCTTC.

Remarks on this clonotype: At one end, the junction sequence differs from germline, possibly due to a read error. CDR3 sequence reads: CASSLEGRGGEKYF. CDR3 DNA: TGTGCCAGCAGCTTAGAGGGCAGGGGGGGCGAGAAGTACTTC. The rearrangement joins TRBV7-8 to TRBJ2-7; possibly TRBD1 or TRBD2 for D (7 bases each). This CDR3 comprises 14 residues. The germline gives CDR1 SGHVS, CDR2 FQNEAQ.

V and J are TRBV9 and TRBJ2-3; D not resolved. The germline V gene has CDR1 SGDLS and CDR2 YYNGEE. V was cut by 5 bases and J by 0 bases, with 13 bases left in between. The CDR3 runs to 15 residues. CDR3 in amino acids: CASSASGRSTDTQYF. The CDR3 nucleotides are TGTGCCAGCAGTGCATCCGGACGCAGCACAGATACGCAGTATTTT.